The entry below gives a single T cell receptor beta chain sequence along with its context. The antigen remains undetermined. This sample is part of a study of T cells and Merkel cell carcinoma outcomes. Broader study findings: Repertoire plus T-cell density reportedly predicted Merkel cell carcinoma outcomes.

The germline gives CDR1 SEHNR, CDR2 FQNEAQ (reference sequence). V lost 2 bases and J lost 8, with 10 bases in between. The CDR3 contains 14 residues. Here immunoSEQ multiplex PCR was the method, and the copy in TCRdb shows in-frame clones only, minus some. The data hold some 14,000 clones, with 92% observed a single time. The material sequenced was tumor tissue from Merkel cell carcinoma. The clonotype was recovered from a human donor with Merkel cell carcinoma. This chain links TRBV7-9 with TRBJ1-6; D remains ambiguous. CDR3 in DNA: TGTGCCAGCAGCTTACGAGGGTCGCATTCACCCCTCCACTTT. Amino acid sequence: CASSLRGSHSPLHF.